This T cell receptor beta chain comes out of a study of blood T cell repertoires in COVID-19. Overall study context: Researchers got acute and convalescent COVID-19 samples from the United States, Italy and Spain. PBMCs, B-cell-depleted T cells, or T cells provided the cDNA or gDNA that made up the material.

The V end lost 4 bases, the J end lost 1 base, and 11 bases lay between the germline ends. The CDR3 runs 14 residues. Germline values: CDR1 SGHNT, CDR2 YYREEE (reference sequence). In the original processing: Reference gene primer amplification yielded estimated nucleated cell counts. Generated by immunoSEQ multiplex PCR, the TCRdb table keeps only in-frame clones and is missing some. D and trimming come from the DNA, and the V and J calls and clone size come from that table. Among about 100,000 clones listed, more than 85% were seen once. The sequencing input was peripheral blood. The clonotype was recovered from a man aged 25 to 45 in a cohort sampled during active COVID-19. The chain has TRBV5-4 and TRBJ1-1; possibly TRBD1 for D (6 bases). The DNA for the CDR3 is TGTGCCAGCAGCCCTAAGGACAGGAACACTGAAGCTTTCTTT. Translated: CASSPKDRNTEAFF.